This TCR beta chain was documented in a study of CD8 T cells in Susac syndrome. Sequencing targeted TCR beta in T cells from blood (CD8+ and CD4+). Random hexamers primed reverse transcription of about 0.5 to 1 ug RNA. By means of immunoSEQ multiplex PCR, TCR beta CDR3 spanning 54 Vbeta and 13 Jbeta underwent amplification. TCRdb passed the immunoSEQ multiplex PCR reads through MiXCR, listing each CDR3 protein once. The sample includes about 150,000 distinct CDR3 sequences, roughly nine tenths of them seen just once. Notes on the study in general: It was acknowledged in the study that the number of individuals who were included in its TCR sequencing and HLA analysis was relatively small.

On this clonotype: Its antigen is not known.

The sample taken for sequencing was CD4+ T cells from PBMCs. The clonotype comes from a human donor in good health.

The CDR3 here is CASSFRARGHEQYF. The CDR3 DNA reads TGTGCCAGCAGCTTTAGGGCGAGGGGCCACGAGCAGTACTTC. This chain joins TRBV5-4 and TRBJ2-7, with D tentatively TRBD1 or TRBD2 (5 bases each). V lost 2 bases, J lost 5 bases, and 14 bases lay in between. The germline gives CDR1 SGHNT, CDR2 YYREEE (reference sequence). CDR3 size: 14 residues.